A single sample gave rise to the 18 T cell receptor beta chains below, sequenced in a study of T cell responses to AZD1222 COVID-19 vaccine. Only in-frame clones appear in the TCRdb table, and some are missing; sequencing was by immunoSEQ multiplex PCR. The sample holds 65,000 to 85,000 clones, less than 90% seen once. The sequencing used peripheral blood, collected on day 0 of AZD1222 vaccination. Source of these receptors: an adult in good health.

The rearrangement links TRBV6-5 to TRBJ2-2; 9 bases align to TRBD1. Unmatched junction bases numbered 9, after V lost 6 bases and J lost 7 bases. CDR3 length: 15 residues. CDR1 and CDR2 from the germline V gene are MNHEY and SVGAGI. CDR3 residues: CASSPQQGAGGELFF. The CDR3 region has the DNA TGTGCCAGCAGCCCCCAACAGGGGGCAGGCGGGGAGCTGTTTTTT.

V is TRBV5-1 and J is TRBJ1-6, with a possible D match to TRBD1 (5 bases). The CDR3 runs to 14 residues. Germline V CDR1 and CDR2: SGHRS, YFSETQ. V lost 4 bases and J lost 5, with 10 bases in between. The CDR3 nucleotides read TGCGCCAGCAGCGGAAGGGGAAATAATTCACCCCTCCACTTT. Amino acids: CASSGRGNNSPLHF.

The V gene is TRBV4-3, the J gene TRBJ2-3; TRBD2 matches at 9 bases. CDR1 and CDR2 from the germline V gene are LGHNA and YSLEER. The CDR3 covers 18 residues. V trimming: 5 bases; J trimming: 2 bases; junction bases outside the gene matches: 14. The CDR3 region has the DNA TGCGCCAGCAGCAAATACATCGCCGGGACTAGCAACACAGATACGCAGTATTTT. Protein product: CASSKYIAGTSNTDTQYF.

The rearrangement links TRBV6-1 to TRBJ1-6; D is unclear. The CDR3 length is 14 residues. Trimming stripped 2 bases from V and 8 bases from J, with 10 bases between. Per the germline V gene, CDR1 is MNHNS and CDR2 is SASEGT. As DNA, the CDR3 is TGTGCCAGCAGTGAAACGTCAGGATATTCACCCCTCCACTTT. Translating gives CASSETSGYSPLHF.

The chain couples TRBV19 to TRBJ1-2; perhaps TRBD1 as D (5 bases). The V gene lost 7 bases and the J gene lost 7 bases, with 16 bases spanning the gap. The germline V gene encodes CDR1 LNHDA and CDR2 SQIVND (reference sequence). CDR3 size: 13 residues. The CDR3 sequence is CASTKGLGFGYTF. CDR3 sequence (DNA): TGTGCCAGTACAAAGGGACTCGGCTTTGGCTACACCTTC. The whole variable domain, filled in from reference TRBV19 and TRBJ1-2, reads DGGITQSPKYLFRKEGQNVTLSCEQNLNHDAMYWYRQDPGQGLRLIYYSQIVNDFQKGDIAEGYSVSREKKESFPLTVTSAQKNPTAFYLCASTKGLGFGYTFGSGTRLTVV.

The V call is TRBV6-2 or TRBV6-3, the J call TRBJ1-5; D perhaps matches TRBD1 (6 bases). Between the trimmed V and J ends, which lost 0 bases and 11 bases, there was a span of 17 bases. This CDR3 is built from 15 residues. From germline, CDR1 is MNHEY and CDR2 SVGEGT. CDR3 in DNA: TGTGCCAGCAGTTACTCTTCCGGACAGCTCGTGGCCCAGCATTTT. It is translated as CASSYSSGQLVAQHF.

This chain connects TRBV6-5 to TRBJ2-1; 7 bases agree with TRBD2. Germline V CDR1 and CDR2: MNHEY, SVGAGI. Losses at the gene ends were 8 bases for V and 4 bases for J; bases not matched to a gene: 5. This CDR3 region has 13 residues. As DNA, the CDR3 is TGTGCCAGCTTCGGGGGGAGGTACAATGAGCAGTTCTTC. This codes for CASFGGRYNEQFF.

V and J are TRBV19 and TRBJ2-7; TRBD1 agrees at 7 bases. V trimming: 9 bases; J trimming: 3 bases; junction bases outside the gene matches: 5. CDR3 length: 12 amino acids. Germline CDR1 and CDR2: LNHDA and SQIVND (reference sequence). CDR3: CASSTGFYEQYF. The CDR3 DNA reads TGTGCCAGCTCGACAGGGTTCTACGAGCAGTACTTC.

The V gene is TRBV21-1, the J gene TRBJ1-5. TRBV21-1 is noted as a pseudogene. CDR3 length: 11 amino acids. In DNA, the CDR3 is TGTGCCAGCACCCCGAGAGGGCCCCAGCATTTT. This translates into CASTPRGPQHF.

This clone was seen just once. V usage is TRBV2 and J usage is TRBJ1-2; D may be TRBD1 (6 bases). Germline values: CDR1 SNHLY, CDR2 FYNNEI. Trimming took 7 bases from V and 7 from J, leaving 16 bases between them. There are 13 residues in the CDR3. For the CDR3, the DNA is TGTGCCAGCACCCCGGAAGGGACACTTGGCTACACCTTC. Its protein product is CASTPEGTLGYTF.

V and J are TRBV9 and TRBJ2-3; D is possibly TRBD1 or TRBD2 (5 bases each). CDR1 is SGDLS and CDR2 is YYNGEE in the germline V gene. V lost 0 bases, J lost 4 bases, and 21 bases lay in between. The CDR3 runs 18 residues. The CDR3 DNA is TGTGCCAGCAGCGTAGATCCCCACAGTGGGACCCCCCCAGATACGCAGTATTTT. This codes for CASSVDPHSGTPPDTQYF.

This clone was seen only once. The chain couples TRBV28 to TRBJ1-3, with D unclear. Germline V gene sequence: CDR1 MDHEN, CDR2 SYDVKM. The V end lost 4 bases, the J end lost 4 bases, and 5 bases lay between the germline ends. The CDR3 spans 12 residues. The DNA of the CDR3 is TGTGCCAGCAGTTCACAGGGAAACACCATATATTTT. Its protein is CASSSQGNTIYF.

In its sample, this clone was seen once. The chain has TRBV2 and TRBJ1-2; the match to TRBD1 covers 12 bases. The CDR3 totals 15 residues. Unmatched junction bases numbered 8, after V lost 7 bases and J lost 5 bases. Germline CDR1 is SNHLY and CDR2 is FYNNEI. CDR3 residues: CASMGQGAVWYGYTF. The CDR3 DNA sequence: TGTGCCAGCATGGGACAGGGGGCGGTATGGTATGGCTACACCTTC. The variable domain in full, completed from reference TRBV2 and TRBJ1-2, reads EPEVTQTPSHQVTQMGQEVILRCVPISNHLYFYWYRQILGQKVEFLVSFYNNEISEKSEIFDDQFSVERPDGSNFTLKIRSTKLEDSAMYFCASMGQGAVWYGYTFGSGTRLTVV.

The chain employs TRBV7-3 and TRBJ2-3; TRBD1 might be the D (6 bases). The CDR3 contains 17 residues. Germline CDR1 and CDR2: SGHTA and FQGTGA. The V end was cut by 5 bases, the J end by 0 bases, with 18 bases between. This CDR3 is CASSPKGTPLSTDTQYF. DNA of the CDR3: TGTGCCAGCAGCCCCAAGGGGACACCATTGAGCACAGATACGCAGTATTTT.

J is TRBJ1-6 and V is TRBV19; D is perhaps TRBD1 (5 bases). The CDR3 loop spans 17 amino acids. The germline V gene encodes CDR1 LNHDA and CDR2 SQIVND (reference sequence). V was trimmed by 1 base and J by 6 bases, leaving 16 bases between them. CDR3 DNA sequence: TGTGCCAGTAGTATAGGTTTGTCGGGACGGCTTAATTCACCCCTCCACTTT. Its translation: CASSIGLSGRLNSPLHF.

The rearrangement links TRBV23-1 to TRBJ2-7; D unresolved. TRBV23-1 counts as an open reading frame of uncertain function. Trimming removed 0 bases at V and 2 bases at J, with 5 bases between. This CDR3 has 13 amino acids. CDR3 DNA: TGCGCCAGCAGTCAATCGGCGCCCTACGAGCAGTACTTC. This gives the protein CASSQSAPYEQYF.

V gene TRBV5-6 combines with J gene TRBJ2-3; D is unresolved. V lost 0 bases to trimming and J lost 0 bases, with 8 bases between them. CDR1 is SGHDT and CDR2 is YYEEEE in the germline V gene. The CDR3 contains 15 residues. CDR3 nucleotides: TGTGCCAGCAGCTTGGGGCTGGCTAGCACAGATACGCAGTATTTT. It specifies CASSLGLASTDTQYF. Based on the CDR3 plus reference TRBV5-6 and TRBJ2-3, the full variable domain is DAGVTQSPTHLIKTRGQQVTLRCSPKSGHDTVSWYQQALGQGPQFIFQYYEEEERQRGNFPDRFSGHQFPNYSSELNVNALLLGDSALYLCASSLGLASTDTQYFGPGTRLTVL.

The chain carries TRBV24-1 and TRBJ1-2; D is unresolved. Germline lookup yields CDR1 KGHDR and CDR2 SFDVKD. V was pared by 3 bases and J by 5 bases, with 12 bases between. CDR3 size: 14 residues. The CDR3 DNA is TGTGCCACCAGTGATCCCCCTCGGGTGTATGGCTACACCTTC. Its protein is CATSDPPRVYGYTF.